The 13 T cell receptor beta chains below were found in one sample sequenced in a study of T cell responses to AZD1222 COVID-19 vaccine. The data were produced by immunoSEQ multiplex PCR, yet TCRdb's version contains in-frame clones alone and is incomplete. Of fewer than 200,000 clones in the sample, around 94% are singletons; the top ten hold 2% to 3%. The starting material was peripheral blood, obtained on day 0 of AZD1222 vaccination. Receptors were obtained from an adult in good health.

The J gene is TRBJ2-5, the V gene TRBV11-2; 10 bases match TRBD1. Germline loops: CDR1 SGHAT, CDR2 FQNNGV. The CDR3 contains 18 residues. Germline trimming cut 5 bases from V and 1 base from J; bases unmatched to any gene: 13. CDR3 DNA sequence: TGTGCCAGCAGCCTAGGAGTTACGACAGGGGGCCCCCAAGAGACCCAGTACTTC. The encoded protein is CASSLGVTTGGPQETQYF.

The chain joins TRBV6-2 or TRBV6-3 to TRBJ1-1, with D hard to call. Germline CDR1 and CDR2: MNHEY and SVGEGT. The CDR3 runs 14 residues. Deletions cut 2 bases from V and 1 base from J, with 8 bases between. The CDR3 here is CASSYLSGNTEAFF. The CDR3 bases are TGTGCCAGCAGTTACCTGTCGGGGAACACTGAAGCTTTCTTT.

The V and J genes are TRBV2 and TRBJ2-2; TRBD1 aligns across 8 bases. This CDR3 has 14 residues. J lost 6 bases, V lost 4 bases, and 4 bases had no gene match. Germline V lookup: CDR1 SNHLY, CDR2 FYNNEI. The CDR3 sequence: CASSGRTGPGELFF. CDR3 nucleotides: TGTGCCAGCAGTGGCCGGACAGGGCCCGGGGAGCTGTTTTTT.

The rearrangement links TRBV5-1 to TRBJ1-1, with 8 bases that match TRBD1. The CDR3 covers 14 residues. The ends lost 4 bases at V and 5 bases at J; junction bases unmatched: 7. In germline, CDR1 is SGHRS, CDR2 YFSETQ. The CDR3 DNA reads TGCGCCAGCAGCACCGGGACAGGATGGACTGAAGCTTTCTTT. Protein sequence: CASSTGTGWTEAFF.

The chain has TRBV5-1 and TRBJ1-2, with a weak D call TRBD1 (6 bases). V dropped 2 bases and J dropped 3 bases, with 14 bases sitting between them. The germline gives CDR1 SGHRS, CDR2 YFSETQ. The CDR3 is 15 amino acids. This CDR3 is CASSLDQDSYYGYTF. CDR3 DNA: TGCGCCAGCAGCTTAGACCAGGACAGCTACTATGGCTACACCTTC. Variable domain in full (rest from reference TRBV5-1 and TRBJ1-2): KAGVTQTPRYLIKTRGQQVTLSCSPISGHRSVSWYQQTPGQGLQFLFEYFSETQRNKGNFPGRFSGRQFSNSRSEMNVSTLELGDSALYLCASSLDQDSYYGYTFGSGTRLTVV.

This clone showed up just once. The chain couples TRBV6-6 to TRBJ2-1, with 9 bases aligning to TRBD2. Germline CDR1 MNHNY, CDR2 SVGAGI (reference sequence). The CDR3 totals 12 residues. With 7 bases clipped from V and 9 bases from J, the junction kept 4 bases outside the gene matches. CDR3 nucleotides: TGTGCCAGCACTAGCGGGAACGGTGAGCAGTTCTTC. The encoded protein is CASTSGNGEQFF.

This chain links TRBV19 with TRBJ2-6, with D tentatively TRBD2 (5 bases). Germline V lookup: CDR1 LNHDA, CDR2 SQIVND (reference sequence). Trimming pared 7 bases from V and 4 bases from J, leaving 14 bases between. The CDR3 length is 15 residues. The CDR3 DNA follows: TGTGCCAGTACCCCTAGGGAGCTCGGGGCCAACGTCCTGACTTTC. Translated, it gives CASTPRELGANVLTF. Variable domain in full (rest from reference TRBV19 and TRBJ2-6): DGGITQSPKYLFRKEGQNVTLSCEQNLNHDAMYWYRQDPGQGLRLIYYSQIVNDFQKGDIAEGYSVSREKKESFPLTVTSAQKNPTAFYLCASTPRELGANVLTFGAGSRLTVL.

The V gene is TRBV5-1, the J gene TRBJ2-7; D possibly corresponds to TRBD1 (5 bases). CDR3 length: 15 amino acids. V lost 0 bases and J 2 bases, leaving 12 bases between the germline ends. Germline CDR1 is SGHRS and CDR2 is YFSETQ. CDR3 protein: CASSLVAGKTYEQYF. In DNA, the CDR3 is TGCGCCAGCAGCTTGGTGGCAGGGAAGACCTACGAGCAGTACTTC.

This clone was observed a few times. This chain joins TRBV7-9 and TRBJ1-5; no clear D. The CDR3 contains 17 residues. The V end lost 2 bases, the J end lost 5 bases, and 19 bases lay between the germline ends. Germline assignment: CDR1 SEHNR and CDR2 FQNEAQ (reference sequence). The CDR3 loop is CASSLLPGLEGDQPQHF. The CDR3 DNA reads TGTGCCAGCAGCTTACTTCCGGGCCTCGAGGGAGATCAGCCCCAGCATTTT.

The J gene is TRBJ1-2, the V gene TRBV9; 9 positions agree with TRBD1. Germline CDR1 SGDLS, CDR2 YYNGEE. CDR3 length equals 15 residues. J lost 7 bases, V lost 4 bases, and 11 bases had no gene match. The CDR3 here is CASSTRDREGAGYTF. DNA for the CDR3: TGTGCCAGCAGCACTCGGGACAGGGAGGGAGCTGGCTACACCTTC.

CDR3 sequence reads: CASSEKEGRPYTEAFF. CDR3 coding DNA: TGTGCCAGCAGTGAAAAGGAGGGCAGGCCGTACACTGAAGCTTTCTTT. The chain joins TRBV2 to TRBJ1-1; D not resolved. V lost 2 bases to trimming and J lost 3 bases, with 16 bases between them. Germline-derived CDR1 and CDR2 are SNHLY and FYNNEI. CDR3 size: 16 residues.

The chain joins TRBV12-3 or TRBV12-4 to TRBJ2-1, with TRBD2 matching 8 bases. This CDR3 contains 13 residues. The junction had 3 bases not matched to a gene; V was cut back by 4 bases and J by 7 bases. As DNA, the CDR3 is TGTGCCAGCAGTTCTAGCGGGCGGAATGAGCAGTTCTTC. This codes for CASSSSGRNEQFF.

The V and J genes are TRBV18 and TRBJ2-2, with D hard to call. Trimming stripped 3 bases from V and 4 bases from J, with 15 bases between. The germline V gene has CDR1 KGHSH and CDR2 LQKENI. The CDR3 contains 16 residues. CDR3 in DNA: TGTGCCAGCTCACCGTACAATGGGCGAAGCACCGGGGAGCTGTTTTTT. It codes for CASSPYNGRSTGELFF.